These 13 T cell receptor beta chains were all obtained from the same sample, sequenced in a study of blood T cell repertoires in COVID-19 (dated by TCRdb to the early 2020s). Library preparation employed the immunoSEQ multiplex PCR assay. As stored in TCRdb, this immuneACCESS dataset retains in-frame rearrangements with V and J assigned. A fraction of the clones does not appear; measured against another copy, unresolved V genes explain less than half of the discrepancy, and the remainder lacks a known reason. For this sample there are 70,000 to 95,000 clones; 80% to 90% appear just once. 10% to 15% of the sample is held by the ten biggest clonotypes. The specimen sequenced was peripheral blood. The receptors were gathered from a human donor in a cohort sampled during active COVID-19.

The chain links TRBV5-1 to TRBJ2-7; 8 nucleotides align to TRBD2. CDR3 size: 14 residues. CDR1 and CDR2 (germline): SGHRS, YFSETQ. V gave up 1 base and J gave up 4 bases; unmatched junction bases: 4. CDR3 sequence (DNA): TGCGCCAGCAGCTTGCTGTCTAGCGGGTACGAGCAGTACTTC. Protein product: CASSLLSSGYEQYF.

The chain couples TRBV5-4 to TRBJ1-2, with D hard to call. The germline gives CDR1 SGHNT, CDR2 YYREEE (reference sequence). Trimming took off 1 base at V and 2 bases at J, with 9 bases between the two ends. The CDR3 totals 14 residues. The CDR3 is CASSLNSENYGYTF. The CDR3 region has the DNA TGTGCCAGCAGCTTGAATTCGGAGAACTATGGCTACACCTTC.

The chain joins TRBV3-1 (or the pseudogene TRBV3-2) to TRBJ2-5, with a tentative D call TRBD1 (6 bases). This CDR3 has 16 amino acids. CDR1 LGHDT and CDR2 YNNKEL come from the germline V gene (reference sequence). Trimming left V 4 bases short and J 1 base short, with 16 bases between. CDR3 in amino acids: CASSPHRVEGQETQYF. The CDR3, as DNA: TGTGCCAGCAGCCCCCACAGGGTTGAGGGCCAAGAGACCCAGTACTTC.

V is TRBV18 and J is TRBJ1-5; D might be TRBD1 (5 bases). V was shortened by 2 bases and J by 8 bases, with 16 bases between the two germline ends. The germline V gene encodes CDR1 KGHSH and CDR2 LQKENI. This CDR3 region has 15 residues. The CDR3 here is CASSPNQGAGKPQHF. CDR3 nucleotides: TGTGCCAGCTCACCAAATCAAGGGGCTGGTAAGCCCCAGCATTTT.

The chain uses TRBV11-1 and TRBJ1-1, with 7 bases fitting TRBD1. The CDR3 runs 16 residues. Germline CDR1 reads SGHAT; CDR2 reads FQDESV (reference sequence). V dropped 1 base and J dropped 3; count of bases not matched to a gene: 8. This CDR3 is CASSLVGDRVDTEAFF. The CDR3 coding sequence is TGTGCCAGCAGCTTAGTGGGCGACAGGGTGGACACTGAAGCTTTCTTT. Full variable domain (missing parts from reference TRBV11-1 and TRBJ1-1): EAEVAQSPRYKITEKSQAVAFWCDPISGHATLYWYRQILGQGPELLVQFQDESVVDDSQLPKDRFSAERLKGVDSTLKIQPAELGDSAMYLCASSLVGDRVDTEAFFGQGTRLTVV.

The rearrangement joins TRBV20-1 to TRBJ2-1; 8 bases align to TRBD1. The germline CDR1 and CDR2 sequences are DFQATT and SNEGSKA (reference sequence). CDR3 length: 11 amino acids. The V segment lost 0 bases and the J segment 12 bases; nucleotides outside the gene matches: 1. The CDR3 coding sequence is TGCAGTGCTAGAGATGACAGGGGGCAGTTCTTC. Translated: CSARDDRGQFF.

This clone was counted a single time. V is TRBV18 and J is TRBJ1-4; 7 bases align to TRBD1. The CDR3 loop spans 17 amino acids. The germline V gene encodes CDR1 KGHSH and CDR2 LQKENI. The junction had 10 bases not matched to a gene; V was cut back by 0 bases and J by 6 bases. The CDR3 coding sequence is TGTGCCAGCTCACCACCACAGGGGCGGCGGGGTGATGAAAAACTGTTTTTT. Its protein product is CASSPPQGRRGDEKLFF.

The chain links TRBV14 to TRBJ1-1; D unresolved. This CDR3 is 13 amino acids long. Germline V gives CDR1 SGHDN, CDR2 FVKESK. V was shortened by 0 bases and J by 2 bases, with 4 bases between the two germline ends. CDR3 sequence: CASSQDVNTEAFF. Here the CDR3 DNA reads TGTGCCAGCAGCCAAGACGTTAACACTGAAGCTTTCTTT.

This chain uses TRBV11-1 with TRBJ2-7; weak D call: TRBD1 (5 bases). This CDR3 contains 12 residues. V was trimmed by 5 bases and J by 3 bases, leaving 8 bases between them. The germline V gene has CDR1 SGHAT and CDR2 FQDESV (reference sequence). The chain's CDR3 is CASSAGHYEQYF. In nucleotides, the CDR3 is TGTGCCAGCAGCGCCGGACACTACGAGCAGTACTTC.

The V and J genes are TRBV5-4 and TRBJ2-7; TRBD1 matches 12 bases. Per germline, CDR1 SGHNT and CDR2 YYREEE (reference sequence). Trimming at V came to 3 bases and at J to 6 bases, leaving 7 bases not matched to a gene. CDR3 size: 15 residues. The DNA for the CDR3 is TGTGCCAGCAGCTCTACCCCGGGACAGGGGGCCGAGCAGTACTTC. Its protein product is CASSSTPGQGAEQYF. The full variable domain, completed using reference TRBV5-4 and TRBJ2-7, is ETGVTQSPTHLIKTRGQQVTLRCSSQSGHNTVSWYQQALGQGPQFIFQYYREEENGRGNFPPRFSGLQFPNYSSELNVNALELDDSALYLCASSSTPGQGAEQYFGPGTRLTVT.

The chain links TRBV27 to TRBJ1-1, with D perhaps matching TRBD1 (5 bases). The CDR3 sequence is 16 residues long. With 6 bases removed from V and 7 bases from J, the gap between germline ends came to 24 bases. Germline V lookup: CDR1 MNHEY, CDR2 SMNVEV (reference sequence). The CDR3, as DNA: TGTGCCAGCAGACCGCTCTTTAGGGCAGGGAGGGTTGAAGCTTTCTTT. As protein: CASRPLFRAGRVEAFF.

CDR3 coding DNA: TGTGCCAGCAGATATAGACTAGCGGGGGGGTCGGATACGCAGTATTTT. Amino acids: CASRYRLAGGSDTQYF. The chain recombines TRBV7-2 with TRBJ2-3; 14 nucleotides agree with TRBD2. Trimming at V came to 6 bases and at J to 6 bases, leaving 8 bases not matched to a gene. Germline loops: CDR1 SGHTA, CDR2 FQGNSA. The CDR3 is 16 residues long.

The V gene is TRBV7-6, the J gene TRBJ1-2, with 11 bases identical to TRBD1. The CDR3 is 15 amino acids. Germline CDR1 and CDR2: SGHVS and FNYEAQ. With 5 bases clipped from V and 7 bases from J, the junction kept 9 bases outside the gene matches. This CDR3 is CASSQGQGVDSGYTF. Written as DNA, the CDR3 is TGTGCCAGCAGCCAGGGACAGGGGGTAGATTCTGGCTACACCTTC.